This T cell receptor beta chain originates from a study of blood T cell repertoires in COVID-19. CDR1 SGHAT and CDR2 FQNNGV come from the germline V gene. The ends lost 8 bases at V and 0 bases at J; junction bases unmatched: 4. There are 14 residues in the CDR3. Assay used: immunoSEQ multiplex PCR; TCRdb lists only in-frame clones, some missing. The data show hundreds of thousands of clones, approximately 91% seen once. Material: peripheral blood. The genes are TRBV11-2 and TRBJ2-3; 8 bases agree with TRBD1. The clonotype was recovered from a man in his forties with acute or convalescent COVID-19. The CDR3 DNA reads TGTGCCAGCGCCGACAGGGGAAGCACAGATACGCAGTATTTT. This encodes CASADRGSTDTQYF. The whole variable domain, filled in from reference TRBV11-2 and TRBJ2-3, reads EAGVAQSPRYKIIEKRQSVAFWCNPISGHATLYWYQQILGQGPKLLIQFQNNGVVDDSQLPKDRFSAERLKGVDSTLKIQPAKLEDSAVYLCASADRGSTDTQYFGPGTRLTVL.